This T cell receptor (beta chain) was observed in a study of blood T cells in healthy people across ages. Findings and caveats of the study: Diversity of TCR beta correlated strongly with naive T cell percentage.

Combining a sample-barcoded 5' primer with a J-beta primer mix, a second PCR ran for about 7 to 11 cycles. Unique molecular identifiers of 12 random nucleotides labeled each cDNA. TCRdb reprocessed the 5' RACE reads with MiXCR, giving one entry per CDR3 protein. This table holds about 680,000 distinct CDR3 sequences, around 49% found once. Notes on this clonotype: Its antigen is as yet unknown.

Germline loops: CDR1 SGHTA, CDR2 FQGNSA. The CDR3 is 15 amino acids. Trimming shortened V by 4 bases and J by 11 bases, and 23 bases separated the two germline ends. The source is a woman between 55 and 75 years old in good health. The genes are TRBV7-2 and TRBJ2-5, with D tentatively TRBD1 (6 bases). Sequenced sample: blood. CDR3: CASSSRQVGHNEQYF. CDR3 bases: TGTGCCAGCAGCTCGAGACAGGTCGGACACAATGAGCAGTACTTC.